The 21 T cell receptor beta chains listed next were all sequenced from one sample in a study of identical twins. TCRdb called the 5' RACE reads again in MiXCR, with one record for every CDR3 protein. The table records some 690,000 distinct CDR3 sequences, 21% of them present only once. Another study also made use of these data, one on T cells expressing NK-cell markers.

The material sequenced was PBMCs. The receptors were gathered from a woman younger than 30 in good health.

This clonotype was counted a few times. V gene TRBV18 combines with J gene TRBJ2-1, with D unclear. The germline V and J ends were trimmed by 0 bases and 0 bases, with 9 bases remaining between them. Germline loops: CDR1 KGHSH, CDR2 LQKENI. The CDR3 is 16 amino acids. The CDR3 protein is CASSPPAPGSYNEQFF. The CDR3 nucleotides are TGTGCCAGCTCACCACCGGCGCCAGGCTCCTACAATGAGCAGTTCTTC.

This clonotype was picked up many times. This sequence joins TRBV7-9 and TRBJ2-7; maybe TRBD1 (6 bases). Trimming took off 5 bases at V and 5 bases at J, with 13 bases between the two ends. Germline assignment: CDR1 SEHNR and CDR2 FQNEAQ (reference sequence). The CDR3 covers 13 residues. CDR3 DNA sequence: TGTGCCAGCAGCAACAGGGCGGGTCACGAGCAGTACTTC. It codes for CASSNRAGHEQYF. Supplemented by reference TRBV7-9 and TRBJ2-7, the full variable domain reads DTGVSQNPRHKITKRGQNVTFRCDPISEHNRLYWYRQTLGQGPEFLTYFQNEAQLEKSRLLSDRFSAERPKGSFSTLEIQRTEQGDSAMYLCASSNRAGHEQYFGPGTRLTVT.

The J gene is TRBJ1-2, the V gene TRBV20-1; D unresolved. V was cut by 8 bases and J by 6 bases, with 16 bases left in between. From germline, CDR1 is DFQATT and CDR2 SNEGSKA (reference sequence). CDR3 length: 12 amino acids. In DNA form, the CDR3 reads TGCAGTTTTCTCACAGCCACCCATGGCTACACCTTC. Protein sequence: CSFLTATHGYTF.

This clonotype was detected many times. The rearrangement uses TRBV10-3 and TRBJ1-6; no reliable D call. The CDR3 totals 13 residues. CDR1 and CDR2 from the germline V gene are ENHRY and SYGVKD. The germline V and J ends were trimmed by 7 bases and 8 bases, with 12 bases remaining between them. This CDR3 reads CAIMEAPDSPLHF. The CDR3 DNA follows: TGTGCCATCATGGAAGCGCCCGATTCACCCCTCCACTTT.

The CDR3: CASSLGGRASSEQFF. The CDR3 DNA reads as TGTGCCAGCAGCTTGGGCGGGAGGGCCTCCAGTGAGCAGTTCTTC. The chain couples TRBV7-8 to TRBJ2-1; 9 bases are a match to TRBD2. The CDR3 spans 15 residues. CDR1 and CDR2 from the germline V gene are SGHVS and FQNEAQ. With V trimmed by 3 bases and J by 9 bases, 9 bases remained unmatched.

The V call is TRBV20-1, the J call TRBJ1-2, with D unresolved. Germline V CDR1 and CDR2: DFQATT, SNEGSKA (reference sequence). There are 12 residues in the CDR3. The V end was cut by 3 bases, the J end by 4 bases, with 9 bases between. The CDR3 loop is CSASEVSYGYTF. CDR3 nucleotides: TGCAGTGCTAGTGAAGTATCCTATGGCTACACCTTC.

The J gene is TRBJ2-5, the V gene TRBV29-1; TRBD2 aligns across 9 bases. J was trimmed by 3 bases and V by 4 bases; bases with no gene match: 3. CDR1 is SQVTM and CDR2 is ANQGSEA in the germline V gene. The CDR3 is 13 amino acids. The CDR3 DNA reads as TGCAGCGTTGGGCTAGCGGGGAAAGAGACCCAGTACTTC. Amino acids: CSVGLAGKETQYF.

The rearrangement joins TRBV6-5 to TRBJ2-5; 8 nucleotides match TRBD1. Trimming cost V 0 bases and J 5 bases; bases outside gene matches: 5. Per the germline V gene, CDR1 is MNHEY and CDR2 is SVGAGI. This CDR3 region has 15 residues. The CDR3 protein is CASSYSGQGGETQYF. DNA of the CDR3: TGTGCCAGCAGTTACTCAGGACAGGGCGGTGAGACCCAGTACTTC.

The V gene is TRBV12-3 or TRBV12-4, the J gene TRBJ2-5, with 8 positions matching TRBD1. The CDR3 is 14 residues long. The junction had 11 bases not matched to a gene; V was cut back by 7 bases and J by 7 bases. This CDR3 is CASMYRGENGTQYF. CDR3 sequence (DNA): TGTGCCAGCATGTACAGGGGGGAAAACGGGACCCAGTACTTC.

The sample holds a few counts of this clonotype. The gene calls are TRBV9 and TRBJ1-2; perhaps TRBD1 as D (5 bases). The CDR3 runs to 12 residues. The germline V gene encodes CDR1 SGDLS and CDR2 YYNGEE. Trimming pared 0 bases from V and 7 bases from J, leaving 7 bases between. The CDR3 DNA reads as TGTGCCAGCAGCGTAGTCGGGGGTGGCTACACCTTC. Its translation is CASSVVGGGYTF. Based on the CDR3 plus reference TRBV9 and TRBJ1-2, the full variable domain is DSGVTQTPKHLITATGQRVTLRCSPRSGDLSVYWYQQSLDQGLQFLIQYYNGEERAKGNILERFSAQQFPDLHSELNLSSLELGDSALYFCASSVVGGGYTFGSGTRLTVV.

J is TRBJ2-7 and V is TRBV5-1; tentatively, D is TRBD2 (6 bases). The CDR3 contains 16 residues. Per the germline V gene, CDR1 is SGHRS and CDR2 is YFSETQ. The germline V and J ends were trimmed by 4 bases and 4 bases, with 21 bases remaining between them. The CDR3 coding sequence is TGCGCCAGCAGCGGAGGGACGGGACTTTATCCATACGAGCAGTACTTC. This gives the protein CASSGGTGLYPYEQYF. Full variable domain (outside the CDR3, taken from reference TRBV5-1 and TRBJ2-7): KAGVTQTPRYLIKTRGQQVTLSCSPISGHRSVSWYQQTPGQGLQFLFEYFSETQRNKGNFPGRFSGRQFSNSRSEMNVSTLELGDSALYLCASSGGTGLYPYEQYFGPGTRLTVT.

The CDR3, as DNA: TGTGCCAGCAGTGCCAAAAATCAGCCCCAGCATTTT. Protein sequence: CASSAKNQPQHF. The J gene is TRBJ1-5, the V gene TRBV6-4; no definite D call. The CDR3 loop spans 12 amino acids. Trimming shortened V by 4 bases and J by 4 bases, and 5 bases separated the two germline ends. In germline, CDR1 is MRHNA, CDR2 SNTAGT.

The rearrangement uses TRBV10-3 and TRBJ2-7; 8 bases match TRBD1. CDR1 and CDR2 from the germline V gene are ENHRY and SYGVKD. V lost 9 bases to trimming and J lost 2 bases; unmatched junction nucleotides: 9. The CDR3 runs 14 residues. CDR3 sequence reads: CAISRGQVPYEQYF. The CDR3, as DNA: TGTGCCATTTCTCGGGGACAGGTTCCCTACGAGCAGTACTTC.

This chain joins TRBV3-1 and TRBJ2-3; 9 bases are shared with TRBD1. This CDR3 comprises 16 residues. CDR1 LGHDT and CDR2 YNNKEL come from the germline V gene (reference sequence). J was trimmed by 4 bases and V by 2 bases; bases with no gene match: 7. The CDR3 sequence: CASSQRPGTGSDTQYF. For the CDR3, the DNA is TGTGCCAGCAGCCAACGCCCCGGGACAGGGTCAGATACGCAGTATTTT.

The rearrangement links TRBV10-3 to TRBJ2-7; 9 nucleotides line up with TRBD2. The CDR3 contains 14 residues. Looked up from germline, CDR1 is ENHRY and CDR2 is SYGVKD. With 2 bases clipped from V and 2 bases from J, the junction kept 1 base outside the gene matches. The CDR3 spells CAISERLAAYEQYF. As DNA, the CDR3 is TGTGCCATCAGTGAGCGACTAGCGGCCTACGAGCAGTACTTC.

This clonotype was observed a handful of times. The chain uses TRBV18 and TRBJ2-7, with 9 bases aligning to TRBD2. The CDR3 sequence is 15 residues long. The V segment lost 1 base and the J segment 2 bases; nucleotides outside the gene matches: 3. CDR1 and CDR2 from the germline V gene are KGHSH and LQKENI. This chain's CDR3 is CASSPLAGVAYEQYF. The CDR3, as DNA: TGTGCCAGCTCACCACTAGCGGGAGTCGCCTACGAGCAGTACTTC.

The chain carries TRBV6-5 and TRBJ1-5; 9 bases are shared with TRBD1. The junction had 8 bases not matched to a gene; V was cut back by 4 bases and J by 7 bases. CDR1 and CDR2 (germline): MNHEY, SVGAGI. The CDR3 contains 15 residues. This chain's CDR3 is CASSSETGGGQPQHF. The CDR3 DNA reads as TGTGCCAGCAGTTCGGAGACAGGGGGAGGCCAGCCCCAGCATTTT.

The rearrangement uses TRBV7-8 and TRBJ1-2; the match to TRBD1 covers 7 bases. The CDR3 runs to 15 residues. Germline CDR1 and CDR2: SGHVS and FQNEAQ. The V and J ends lost 6 bases and 4 bases, in that order; junction bases with no gene match: 11. In DNA form, the CDR3 reads TGTGCCAGCAGGGAAGTGGCAGGGGGATCCTATGGCTACACCTTC. It is translated as CASREVAGGSYGYTF.

J is TRBJ2-5 and V is TRBV5-5; 7 nucleotides align to TRBD1. Germline V gene lookup returns CDR1 SGHKS and CDR2 YYEKEE (reference sequence). The CDR3 runs to 14 residues. V shed 4 bases and J 4 bases; nucleotides not matched to a gene: 7. CDR3 region: CASSVTGSGETQYF. DNA of the CDR3: TGTGCCAGCAGCGTGACAGGGTCAGGAGAGACCCAGTACTTC.

The V and J genes are TRBV20-1 and TRBJ1-1; no firm D call. The CDR3 loop spans 10 amino acids. V shed 2 bases and J shed 8 bases, with 6 bases lying between them. CDR1 and CDR2 from the germline V gene are DFQATT and SNEGSKA (reference sequence). The CDR3 DNA sequence: TGCAGTGCTAGACGGGGAGAAGCTTTCTTT. Protein sequence: CSARRGEAFF.

The chain joins TRBV27 to TRBJ2-1, with 14 bases that match TRBD2. The CDR3 spans 16 residues. Germline assignment: CDR1 MNHEY and CDR2 SMNVEV (reference sequence). V trimming: 3 bases; J trimming: 10 bases; junction bases outside the gene matches: 8. CDR3 DNA sequence: TGTGCCAGCAGTTTGGTGACTAGCGGGGGGGCCGGGGAGCAGTTCTTC. Translated: CASSLVTSGGAGEQFF.